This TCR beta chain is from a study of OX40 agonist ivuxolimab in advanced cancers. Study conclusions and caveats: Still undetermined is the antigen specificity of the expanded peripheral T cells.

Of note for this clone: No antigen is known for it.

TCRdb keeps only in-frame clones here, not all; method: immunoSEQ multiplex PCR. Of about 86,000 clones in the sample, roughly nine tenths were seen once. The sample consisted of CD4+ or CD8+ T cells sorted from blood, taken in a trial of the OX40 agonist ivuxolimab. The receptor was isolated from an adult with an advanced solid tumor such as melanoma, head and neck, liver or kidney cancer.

The DNA of the CDR3 is TGTGCCAGCAGCGTAGCACTAGCGGATTACAATGAGCAGTTCTTC. Its protein product is CASSVALADYNEQFF. The chain recombines TRBV9 with TRBJ2-1; the match to TRBD2 covers 8 bases. This CDR3 spans 15 amino acids. CDR1 and CDR2 (germline): SGDLS, YYNGEE. After removal of 0 bases from V and 4 bases from J, the junction contained 3 bases not matched to a gene.